This T cell receptor beta chain was retrieved from a study of blood T cell repertoires in COVID-19. Study at large: Some COVID-19 samples were acute and others convalescent; all came from the United States, Italy and Spain. The cDNA or gDNA used as material had been derived from T cells, B-cell-depleted T cells, or PBMCs.

This CDR3 comprises 16 residues. J lost 7 bases, V lost 2 bases, and 12 bases had no gene match. Germline V gene lookup returns CDR1 LNHDA and CDR2 SQIVND (reference sequence). Original analysis: From reference gene primer amplification, estimates of nucleated cell counts were derived. Sequenced by immunoSEQ multiplex PCR; TCRdb stores in-frame clones only, minus some. The D gene and trimming were derived from the DNA, and the V and J assignments and clone size from that table. The sample lists more than 200,000 clones; approximately 80% were seen once. The sequenced sample was peripheral blood. J is TRBJ2-7 and V is TRBV19, with 9 bases lining up with TRBD1. The sequence came from a woman over 75 with acute or convalescent COVID-19. CDR3 sequence: CASSINLGTGTQEQYF. As DNA, the CDR3 is TGTGCCAGTAGTATAAACCTCGGGACAGGGACGCAAGAGCAGTACTTC.